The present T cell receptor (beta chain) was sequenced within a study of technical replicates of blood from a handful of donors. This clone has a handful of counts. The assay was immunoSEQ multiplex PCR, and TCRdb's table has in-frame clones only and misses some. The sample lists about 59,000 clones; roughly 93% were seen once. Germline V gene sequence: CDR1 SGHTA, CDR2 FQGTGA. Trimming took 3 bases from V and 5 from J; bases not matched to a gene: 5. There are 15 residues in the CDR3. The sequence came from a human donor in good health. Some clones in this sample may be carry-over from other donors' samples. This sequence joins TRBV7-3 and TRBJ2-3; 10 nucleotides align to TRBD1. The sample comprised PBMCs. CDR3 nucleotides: TGTGCCAGCAGCTTGACAGGGGGCGCAGGAGATACGCAGTATTTT. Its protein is CASSLTGGAGDTQYF.